These 3 T cell receptor beta chains were all obtained from the same sample, sequenced in a study of T cells expressing NK-cell markers. TCRdb re-called the 5' RACE reads and gives one entry per CDR3 protein, without DNA. Its listing shows 500,000 to 700,000 distinct CDR3 sequences. The specimen was blood T cells: a sorted CD56 or NKG2C T cell subset, CD4+ or CD8+ T cells, or bulk PBMC T cells (not recorded which). The origin of the receptors is a man between 18 and 35 years old in good health.

CDR3: CASSFAGPRTSGMYQETQYF. The V gene is TRBV11-1, the J gene TRBJ2-5; TCRdb lists TRBD2, though no DNA is available to test this call. The V gene's germline CDR1 is SGHAT and CDR2 FQDESV (reference sequence). The CDR3 consists of 20 residues.

This chain joins TRBV7-2 and TRBJ2-5. This CDR3 region has 13 residues. CDR1 is SGHTA, CDR2 FQGNSA, per germline. CDR3 residues: CASSLASFETQYF.

This chain links TRBV12-3 or TRBV12-4 with TRBJ2-3; checking the TCRdb D call of TRBD2 is not possible without DNA. The CDR3 length is 20 residues. CDR3 amino acids: CASSLDRRSGGRLSPDTQYF.